This TCR beta chain was profiled in a study of blood T cells in healthy people across ages. Study-wide results and limits: The CMV status of each donor remained undetermined, and this could have confounded shifts in expanded clonotypes.

A single count supports this clonotype. The antigen remains undetermined. Deletions cut 8 bases from V and 4 bases from J, with 14 bases between. The CDR3 spans 13 residues. The germline V gene encodes CDR1 SNHLY and CDR2 FYNNEI. Sample-barcoded 5' priming and a J-beta primer mix drove a second PCR of roughly 6 to 12 cycles. Via MiXCR, TCRdb re-called the 5' RACE reads, giving one row per CDR3 protein. The data contain about 780,000 distinct CDR3 sequences, approximately 24% of them singletons. These data also formed part of another study, on T cells of mothers and their children. From that study: No clones detected were persistent microchimeric T cell clones.

The clonotype was recovered from a boy between 10 and 17 years old in good health. The rearrangement uses TRBV2 and TRBJ1-2; no clear D gene. The specimen was blood. CDR3 sequence reads: CASAENGIYGYTF. CDR3 in DNA: TGTGCCAGCGCGGAGAATGGAATCTATGGCTACACCTTC. Full variable domain (outside the CDR3, taken from reference TRBV2 and TRBJ1-2): EPEVTQTPSHQVTQMGQEVILRCVPISNHLYFYWYRQILGQKVEFLVSFYNNEISEKSEIFDDQFSVERPDGSNFTLKIRSTKLEDSAMYFCASAENGIYGYTFGSGTRLTVV.